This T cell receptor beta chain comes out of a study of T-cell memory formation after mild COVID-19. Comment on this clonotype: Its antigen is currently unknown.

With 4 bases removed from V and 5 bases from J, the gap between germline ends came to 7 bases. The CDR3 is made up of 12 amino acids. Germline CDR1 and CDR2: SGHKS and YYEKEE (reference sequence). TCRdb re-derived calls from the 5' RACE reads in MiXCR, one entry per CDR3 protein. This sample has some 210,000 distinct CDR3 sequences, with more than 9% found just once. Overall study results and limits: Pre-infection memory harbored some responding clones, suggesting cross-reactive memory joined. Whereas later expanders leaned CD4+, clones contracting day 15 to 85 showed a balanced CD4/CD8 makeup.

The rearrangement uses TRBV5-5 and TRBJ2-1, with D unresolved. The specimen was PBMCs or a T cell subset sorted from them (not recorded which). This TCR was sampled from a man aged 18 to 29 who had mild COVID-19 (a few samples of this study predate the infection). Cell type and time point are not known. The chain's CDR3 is CASSGRNNEQFF. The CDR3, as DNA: TGTGCCAGCAGCGGGCGGAACAATGAGCAGTTCTTC.